This TCR beta chain is drawn from a study of T-cell reconstitution after alpha-beta-depleted transplantation in children. Study-wide findings and caveats: The study reportedly traced alpha-beta T cells about two months after transplant to several hundred expanded graft clones. Most T-cell counts and diversity one year after the transplant came from T cells that were newly produced.

This clonotype appeared a few times. Antigen unknown. CDR1 is LGHNA, CDR2 YNFKEQ, per germline. V lost 1 base and J lost 2; bases outside the gene matches: 3. CDR3 size: 15 residues. For TCRbeta, the library was prepared with unique molecular identifiers. Each CDR3 protein is one row after TCRdb ran MiXCR on the PCR reads. The sample includes roughly 350,000 distinct CDR3 sequences, about a sixth of them seen just once. This chain links TRBV4-2 with TRBJ1-1; TRBD1 matches at 8 bases. This clonotype was sampled from a male patient aged 2-9 years who had a stem cell transplant for acute lymphoblastic leukemia, so the T cells may come from the graft donor. Here the sequenced sample was PBMCs, mostly from graft donor cells, taken 360 days after TCRalphabeta/CD19-depleted stem cell transplant. The CDR3 DNA follows: TGTGCCAGCAGCCAAGCGGACAGGGATAACACTGAAGCTTTCTTT. Protein sequence: CASSQADRDNTEAFF.